A selection of T cell receptor beta chains follows, all from one sample in a study of blood T cell repertoires in COVID-19. Produced via immunoSEQ multiplex PCR; TCRdb's table is partial and in-frame only. Among roughly 400,000 clones listed, around 87% were seen once. The material sequenced was PBMCs or T cells enriched from blood (not recorded which). Every receptor here comes from a man in his thirties or forties who had recovered from COVID-19. The CDR3 runs from the conserved cysteine through the conserved F or W. A D gene is named only where the DNA matches it firmly. Clone size, where shown, is once, few, many, or a class for clones that have expanded.

v_gene: TRBV24-1
len: 15
abundance: -
j_gene: TRBJ1-4
d_gene: TRBD1
CDR3aa: CATSDPRDSGEKLFF
CDR3nt: TGTGCCACCAGTGACCCCCGGGACAGTGGGGAAAAACTGTTTTTT

v_gene: TRBV7-6
len: 14
abundance: -
j_gene: TRBJ1-1
d_gene: -
CDR3aa: CASSPGGYDTEAFF
CDR3nt: TGTGCCAGCAGCCCCGGGGGTTATGACACTGAAGCTTTCTTT

v_gene: TRBV10-3
len: 13
abundance: -
j_gene: TRBJ1-4
d_gene: TRBD1
CDR3aa: CAIYPGTGEKLFF
CDR3nt: TGTGCCATCTACCCCGGGACAGGAGAAAAACTGTTTTTT

v_gene: TRBV12-3/TRBV12-4
len: 13
abundance: -
j_gene: TRBJ2-1
d_gene: TRBD2
CDR3aa: CASSSGLAAEQFF
CDR3nt: TGTGCCAGCAGTAGCGGACTAGCGGCTGAGCAGTTCTTC

v_gene: TRBV3-1/TRBV3-2
len: 12
abundance: -
j_gene: TRBJ1-2
d_gene: -
CDR3aa: CASSPDSYGYTF
CDR3nt: TGTGCCAGCAGTCCAGACAGCTATGGCTACACCTTC

v_gene: TRBV27
len: 15
abundance: once
j_gene: TRBJ2-7
d_gene: TRBD2
CDR3aa: CASSLREGSSYEQYF
CDR3nt: TGTGCCAGCAGTCTACGGGAGGGCTCATCCTACGAGCAGTACTTC

v_gene: TRBV7-2
len: 12
abundance: -
j_gene: TRBJ2-7
d_gene: -
CDR3aa: CASSLDTYEQYF
CDR3nt: TGTGCCAGCAGCTTGGACACCTACGAGCAGTACTTC

v_gene: TRBV10-3
len: 18
abundance: -
j_gene: TRBJ2-7
d_gene: TRBD1
CDR3aa: CAIRGDRGRVVSSYEQYF
CDR3nt: TGTGCCATCAGGGGGGACAGGGGGCGCGTAGTTAGCTCCTACGAGCAGTACTTC

v_gene: TRBV4-1
len: 15
abundance: -
j_gene: TRBJ2-5
d_gene: -
CDR3aa: CASSTPGHLEETQYF
CDR3nt: TGCGCCAGCAGCACACCGGGTCATCTGGAAGAGACCCAGTACTTC

v_gene: TRBV7-2
len: 16
abundance: -
j_gene: TRBJ1-5
d_gene: -
CDR3aa: CASSLDRLGGNQPQHF
CDR3nt: TGTGCCAGCAGCTTAGACAGGTTAGGGGGCAATCAGCCCCAGCATTTT

v_gene: TRBV5-5
len: 16
abundance: -
j_gene: TRBJ1-5
d_gene: -
CDR3aa: CASSLVGRTANQPQHF
CDR3nt: TGTGCCAGCAGCTTGGTTGGCAGGACAGCTAATCAGCCCCAGCATTTT

v_gene: TRBV5-1
len: 14
abundance: -
j_gene: TRBJ2-1
d_gene: -
CDR3aa: CASSFSGMNNEQFF
CDR3nt: TGCGCCAGCAGCTTTTCGGGAATGAACAATGAGCAGTTCTTC

v_gene: TRBV12-3/TRBV12-4
len: 12
abundance: few
j_gene: TRBJ2-1
d_gene: -
CDR3aa: CASSFGGDEQFF
CDR3nt: TGTGCCAGCAGTTTCGGCGGCGATGAGCAGTTCTTC

v_gene: TRBV11-2
len: 15
abundance: -
j_gene: TRBJ1-5
d_gene: TRBD1
CDR3aa: CASSKTGGPNQPQHF
CDR3nt: TGTGCCAGCAGCAAAACAGGGGGTCCTAATCAGCCCCAGCATTTT

v_gene: TRBV24-1
len: 16
abundance: -
j_gene: TRBJ2-3
d_gene: TRBD1
CDR3aa: CATSEPQGNEADTQYF
CDR3nt: TGTGCCACCAGTGAGCCACAGGGGAATGAGGCAGATACGCAGTATTTT

v_gene: TRBV14
len: 14
abundance: -
j_gene: TRBJ1-1
d_gene: TRBD1
CDR3aa: CASSGTGGFTEAFF
CDR3nt: TGTGCCAGCAGCGGGACAGGGGGCTTCACTGAAGCTTTCTTT

v_gene: TRBV3-1/TRBV3-2
len: 15
abundance: -
j_gene: TRBJ1-1
d_gene: -
CDR3aa: CASSRLDGGDTEAFF
CDR3nt: TGTGCCAGCAGCCGCCTGGACGGAGGGGACACTGAAGCTTTCTTT

v_gene: TRBV12-3/TRBV12-4
len: 13
abundance: -
j_gene: TRBJ2-7
d_gene: -
CDR3aa: CASSTTSTYEQYF
CDR3nt: TGTGCCAGCAGCACAACTAGCACCTACGAGCAGTACTTC

v_gene: TRBV7-9
len: 15
abundance: -
j_gene: TRBJ2-7
d_gene: -
CDR3aa: CASSTQGVTIYEQYF
CDR3nt: TGTGCCAGCAGCACTCAGGGCGTTACCATCTACGAGCAGTACTTC

v_gene: TRBV10-3
len: 15
abundance: once
j_gene: TRBJ2-7
d_gene: TRBD2
CDR3aa: CAISGPGLAGYEQYF
CDR3nt: TGTGCCATCAGTGGCCCTGGACTAGCGGGCTACGAGCAGTACTTC

v_gene: TRBV18
len: 12
abundance: -
j_gene: TRBJ1-5
d_gene: -
CDR3aa: CASSPTDQPQHF
CDR3nt: TGTGCCAGCTCACCAACTGATCAGCCCCAGCATTTT

v_gene: TRBV10-3
len: 12
abundance: few
j_gene: TRBJ2-7
d_gene: -
CDR3aa: CAIVRGSYEQYF
CDR3nt: TGTGCCATCGTAAGAGGATCCTACGAGCAGTACTTC

v_gene: TRBV29-1
len: 14
abundance: -
j_gene: TRBJ2-7
d_gene: TRBD1
CDR3aa: CSILPGQGSAEQYF
CDR3nt: TGCAGCATACTCCCGGGACAGGGGTCTGCCGAGCAGTACTTC

v_gene: TRBV5-1
len: 14
abundance: -
j_gene: TRBJ2-4
d_gene: -
CDR3aa: CASSGGLSHGIQYF
CDR3nt: TGCGCCAGCAGCGGGGGACTCTCTCACGGCATTCAGTACTTC